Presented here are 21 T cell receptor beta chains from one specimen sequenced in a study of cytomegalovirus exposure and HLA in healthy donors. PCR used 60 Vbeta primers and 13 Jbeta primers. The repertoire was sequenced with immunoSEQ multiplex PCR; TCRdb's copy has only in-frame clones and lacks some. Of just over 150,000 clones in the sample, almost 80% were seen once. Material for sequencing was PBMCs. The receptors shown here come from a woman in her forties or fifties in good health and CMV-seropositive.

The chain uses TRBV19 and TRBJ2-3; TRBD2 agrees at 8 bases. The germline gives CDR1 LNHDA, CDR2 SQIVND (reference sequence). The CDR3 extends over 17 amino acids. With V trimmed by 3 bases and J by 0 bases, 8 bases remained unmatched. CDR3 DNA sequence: TGTGCCAGTAGTATCCGGGGGGGCCGGGGCAGCACAGATACGCAGTATTTT. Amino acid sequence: CASSIRGGRGSTDTQYF. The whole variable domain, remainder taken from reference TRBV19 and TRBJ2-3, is DGGITQSPKYLFRKEGQNVTLSCEQNLNHDAMYWYRQDPGQGLRLIYYSQIVNDFQKGDIAEGYSVSREKKESFPLTVTSAQKNPTAFYLCASSIRGGRGSTDTQYFGPGTRLTVL.

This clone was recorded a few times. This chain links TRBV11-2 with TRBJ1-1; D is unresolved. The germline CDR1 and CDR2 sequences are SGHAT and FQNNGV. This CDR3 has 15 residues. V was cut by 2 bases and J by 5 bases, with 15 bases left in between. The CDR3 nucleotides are TGTGCCAGCAGCTTACCTGCAGGCCCTGCGACTGAAGCTTTCTTT. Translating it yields CASSLPAGPATEAFF.

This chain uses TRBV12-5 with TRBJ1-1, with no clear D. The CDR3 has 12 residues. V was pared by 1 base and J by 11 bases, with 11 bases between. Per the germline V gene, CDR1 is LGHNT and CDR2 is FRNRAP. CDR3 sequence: CASGLEASAAFF. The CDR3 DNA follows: TGTGCTAGTGGTTTGGAGGCCAGCGCGGCTTTCTTT.

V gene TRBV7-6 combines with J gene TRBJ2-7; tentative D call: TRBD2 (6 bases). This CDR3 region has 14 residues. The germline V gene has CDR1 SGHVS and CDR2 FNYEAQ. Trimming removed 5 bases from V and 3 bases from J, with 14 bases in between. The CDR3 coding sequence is TGTGCCAGCAGCCGCTCAGGGAGGAACTACGAGCAGTACTTC. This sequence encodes CASSRSGRNYEQYF.

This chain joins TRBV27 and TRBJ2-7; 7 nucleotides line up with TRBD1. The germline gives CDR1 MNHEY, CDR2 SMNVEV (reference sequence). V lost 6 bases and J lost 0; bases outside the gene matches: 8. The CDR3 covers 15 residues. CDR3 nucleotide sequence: TGTGCCAGCAGGGGGACAGAGTCCTTCTCCTACGAGCAGTACTTC. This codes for CASRGTESFSYEQYF.

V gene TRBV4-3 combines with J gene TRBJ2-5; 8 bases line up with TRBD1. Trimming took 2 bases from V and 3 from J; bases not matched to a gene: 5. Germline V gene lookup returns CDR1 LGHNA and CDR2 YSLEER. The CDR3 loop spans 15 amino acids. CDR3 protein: CASSQRLQGEETQYF. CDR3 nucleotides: TGCGCCAGCAGCCAAAGGCTACAGGGGGAAGAGACCCAGTACTTC.

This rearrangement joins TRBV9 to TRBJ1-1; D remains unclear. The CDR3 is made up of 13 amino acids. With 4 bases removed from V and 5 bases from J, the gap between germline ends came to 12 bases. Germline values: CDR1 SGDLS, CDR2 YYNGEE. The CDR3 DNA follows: TGTGCCAGCAGCTTTAGACACGGAACTGAAGCTTTCTTT. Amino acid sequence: CASSFRHGTEAFF.

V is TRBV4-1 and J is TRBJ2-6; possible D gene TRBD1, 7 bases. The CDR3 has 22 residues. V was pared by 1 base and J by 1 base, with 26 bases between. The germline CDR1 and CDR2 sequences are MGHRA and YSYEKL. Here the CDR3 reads CASSQGRRGTMTGRSGANVLTF. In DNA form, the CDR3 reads TGCGCCAGCAGCCAAGGCCGCAGGGGCACCATGACAGGGAGGTCTGGGGCCAACGTCCTGACTTTC.

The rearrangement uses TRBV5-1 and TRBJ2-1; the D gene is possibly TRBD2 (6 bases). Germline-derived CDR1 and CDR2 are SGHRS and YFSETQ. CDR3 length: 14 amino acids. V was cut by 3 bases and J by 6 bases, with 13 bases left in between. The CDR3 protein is CASSYGGPSNEQFF. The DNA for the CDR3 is TGCGCCAGCAGCTACGGGGGTCCCTCCAATGAGCAGTTCTTC.

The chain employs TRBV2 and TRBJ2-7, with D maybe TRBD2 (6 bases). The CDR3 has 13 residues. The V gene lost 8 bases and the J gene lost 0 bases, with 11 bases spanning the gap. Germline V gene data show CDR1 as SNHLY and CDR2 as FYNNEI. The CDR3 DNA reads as TGTGCCAGCGCCGGGAGCTACTCCTACGAGCAGTACTTC. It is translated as CASAGSYSYEQYF.

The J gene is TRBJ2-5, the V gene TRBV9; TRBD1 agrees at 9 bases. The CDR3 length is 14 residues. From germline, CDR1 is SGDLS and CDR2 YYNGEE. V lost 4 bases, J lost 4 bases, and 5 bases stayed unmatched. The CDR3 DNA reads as TGTGCCAGCAGCATCACAGGGGGCAGAGAGACCCAGTACTTC. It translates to CASSITGGRETQYF. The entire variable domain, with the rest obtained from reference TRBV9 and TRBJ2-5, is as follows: DSGVTQTPKHLITATGQRVTLRCSPRSGDLSVYWYQQSLDQGLQFLIQYYNGEERAKGNILERFSAQQFPDLHSELNLSSLELGDSALYFCASSITGGRETQYFGPGTRLLVL.

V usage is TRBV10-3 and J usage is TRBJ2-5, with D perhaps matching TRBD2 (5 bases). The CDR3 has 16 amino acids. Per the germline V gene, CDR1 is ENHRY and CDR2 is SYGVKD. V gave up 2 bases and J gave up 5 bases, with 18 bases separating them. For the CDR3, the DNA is TGTGCCATCAGTGAGGGGTTGACTACGCCGGGGGAGACCCAGTACTTC. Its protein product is CAISEGLTTPGETQYF.

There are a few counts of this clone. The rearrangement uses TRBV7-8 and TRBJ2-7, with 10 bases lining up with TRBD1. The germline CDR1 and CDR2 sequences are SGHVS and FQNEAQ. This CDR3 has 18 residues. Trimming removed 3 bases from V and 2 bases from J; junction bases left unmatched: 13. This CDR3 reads CASSFNAAGTGDTYEQYF. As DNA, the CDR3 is TGTGCCAGCAGCTTCAATGCAGCTGGGACAGGGGATACCTACGAGCAGTACTTC.

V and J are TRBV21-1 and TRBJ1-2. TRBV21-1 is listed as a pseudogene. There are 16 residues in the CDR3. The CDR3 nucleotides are TGTGCCAGCAGCAAAGAGCGCGCTGCGGACTACTATGGCTACACCTTC. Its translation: CASSKERAADYYGYTF.

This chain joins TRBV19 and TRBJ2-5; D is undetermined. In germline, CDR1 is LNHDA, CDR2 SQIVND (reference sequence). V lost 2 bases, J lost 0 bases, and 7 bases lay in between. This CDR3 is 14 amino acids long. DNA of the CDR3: TGTGCCAGTAGTATATTGGCTGACCAAGAGACCCAGTACTTC. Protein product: CASSILADQETQYF.

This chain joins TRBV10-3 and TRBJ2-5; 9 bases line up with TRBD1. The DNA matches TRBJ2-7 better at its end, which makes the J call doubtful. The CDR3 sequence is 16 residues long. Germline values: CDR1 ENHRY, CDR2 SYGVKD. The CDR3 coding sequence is TGTGCCATCAGTGAGTCTACAGGGGGCGGAATATACGAGCAGTACTTC. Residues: CAISESTGGGIYEQYF.

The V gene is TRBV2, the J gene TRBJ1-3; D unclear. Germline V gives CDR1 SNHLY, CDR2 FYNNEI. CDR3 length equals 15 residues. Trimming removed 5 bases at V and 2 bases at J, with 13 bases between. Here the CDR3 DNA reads TGTGCCAGCAGTCCCCGAGGTAACCCTGGAAACACCATATATTTT. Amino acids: CASSPRGNPGNTIYF.

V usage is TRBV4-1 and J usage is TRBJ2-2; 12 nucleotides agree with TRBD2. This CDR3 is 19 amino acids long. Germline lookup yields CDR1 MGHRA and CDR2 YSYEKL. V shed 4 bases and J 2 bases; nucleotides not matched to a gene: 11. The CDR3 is CASSLGWLAGGLNTGELFF. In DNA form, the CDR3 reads TGCGCCAGCAGCCTCGGGTGGCTAGCGGGGGGGCTAAACACCGGGGAGCTGTTTTTT.

In DNA form, the CDR3 reads TGTGCCAGCTCCACGGACAGAAACTATGGCTACACCTTC. Translation: CASSTDRNYGYTF. The chain recombines TRBV2 with TRBJ1-2; TRBD1 is a possible D gene (6 bases). Germline V CDR1 and CDR2: SNHLY, FYNNEI. V lost 8 bases and J lost 2, with 12 bases in between. The CDR3 has 13 residues.

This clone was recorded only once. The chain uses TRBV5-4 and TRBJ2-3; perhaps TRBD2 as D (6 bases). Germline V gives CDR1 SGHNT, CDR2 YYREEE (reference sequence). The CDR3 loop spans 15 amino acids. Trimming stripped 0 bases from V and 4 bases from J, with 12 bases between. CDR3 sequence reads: CASSLGLELADTQYF. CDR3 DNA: TGTGCCAGCAGCTTGGGACTAGAGCTCGCAGATACGCAGTATTTT.

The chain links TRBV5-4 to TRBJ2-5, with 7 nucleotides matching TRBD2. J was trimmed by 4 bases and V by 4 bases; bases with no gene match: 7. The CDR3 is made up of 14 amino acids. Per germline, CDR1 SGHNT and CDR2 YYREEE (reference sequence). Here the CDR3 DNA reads TGTGCCAGCAGCCGGGGGGTGCCGGGAGAGACCCAGTACTTC. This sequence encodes CASSRGVPGETQYF.